This passage covers 15 T cell receptor beta chains from one sample sequenced in a study of PD-L1 blockade in urothelial cancer. Noted time point: pretreatment peripheral blood. Profiling relied on immunoSEQ multiplex PCR, and the TCRdb table lists in-frame clones only, not all of them. Here the sample spans 90,000 to 100,000 clones, nearly 90% being singletons. The starting material was PBMCs, obtained around atezolizumab (anti-PD-L1) treatment. The receptor set was obtained from a man aged 55 to 69 with urothelial cancer.

CDR3 residues: CAISEWQGVGETQYF. The CDR3 region has the DNA TGTGCCATCAGTGAGTGGCAGGGGGTTGGAGAGACCCAGTACTTC. The chain joins TRBV10-3 to TRBJ2-5; 7 bases fit TRBD1. The CDR3 consists of 15 residues. Germline V CDR1 and CDR2: ENHRY, SYGVKD. The J segment lost 4 bases and the V segment lost 1 base, leaving 6 bases of the junction unmatched.

The V gene is TRBV7-2, the J gene TRBJ1-1, with D unresolved. Per the germline V gene, CDR1 is SGHTA and CDR2 is FQGNSA. CDR3 length: 15 amino acids. With 4 bases removed from V and 2 bases from J, the gap between germline ends came to 14 bases. CDR3 DNA: TGTGCCAGCAGCTCCTATCACTCCCCTAACACTGAAGCTTTCTTT. Translated: CASSSYHSPNTEAFF.

The chain is built from TRBV9 and TRBJ2-1; TRBD2 might be the D (6 bases). Trimming cost V 0 bases and J 4 bases, with 11 bases left between them. This CDR3 has 15 amino acids. Germline CDR1 reads SGDLS; CDR2 reads YYNGEE. The CDR3 protein is CASSVDEAGYNEQFF. In DNA, the CDR3 is TGTGCCAGCAGCGTAGATGAGGCGGGGTACAATGAGCAGTTCTTC. The whole variable domain, filled in from reference TRBV9 and TRBJ2-1, reads DSGVTQTPKHLITATGQRVTLRCSPRSGDLSVYWYQQSLDQGLQFLIQYYNGEERAKGNILERFSAQQFPDLHSELNLSSLELGDSALYFCASSVDEAGYNEQFFGPGTRLTVL.

This clone came up a few times. The rearrangement uses TRBV6-5 and TRBJ1-5; D may be TRBD1 (5 bases). The CDR3 length is 14 residues. Germline V CDR1 and CDR2: MNHEY, SVGAGI. Trimming removed 0 bases at V and 3 bases at J, with 6 bases between. The DNA for the CDR3 is TGTGCCAGCAGTTACTCGGGGCTCAATCAGCCCCAGCATTTT. It encodes CASSYSGLNQPQHF.

The V and J genes are TRBV19 and TRBJ2-1, with 10 nucleotides matching TRBD2. CDR1 and CDR2 (germline): LNHDA, SQIVND (reference sequence). The CDR3 runs 19 residues. Trimming at V came to 6 bases and at J to 2 bases, leaving 16 bases not matched to a gene. CDR3 nucleotide sequence: TGTGCCAGTAGAAGGGCAGGGGGCTCTAGCGGGAGTACCTACAATGAGCAGTTCTTC. This encodes CASRRAGGSSGSTYNEQFF.

V usage is TRBV10-1 and J usage is TRBJ1-5; no clear D gene. V was trimmed by 6 bases and J by 3 bases, leaving 18 bases between them. The germline V gene has CDR1 WNHNN and CDR2 SYGVQD (reference sequence). The CDR3 totals 16 residues. This chain's CDR3 is CASSSAGTTTNQPQHF. Written as DNA, the CDR3 is TGCGCCAGCAGCAGCGCGGGAACTACAACCAATCAGCCCCAGCATTTT.

The chain employs TRBV4-2 and TRBJ1-2; possible D gene TRBD1, 5 bases. V was cut by 1 base and J by 2 bases, with 14 bases left in between. Germline V gene data show CDR1 as LGHNA and CDR2 as YNFKEQ. The CDR3 sequence is 16 residues long. CDR3: CASSQVTALGNYGYTF. CDR3 sequence (DNA): TGTGCCAGCAGCCAAGTGACAGCCCTCGGGAACTATGGCTACACCTTC.

The chain recombines TRBV5-1 with TRBJ2-7; 7 bases are shared with TRBD1. V shed 4 bases, J shed 7 bases, and the junction held 14 bases outside the gene matches. Germline CDR1 SGHRS, CDR2 YFSETQ. The CDR3 is 15 amino acids. CDR3 nucleotides: TGCGCCAGCAGCCCCGGGCCGGCAGGGGGAGAAGAGCAGTACTTC. It translates to CASSPGPAGGEEQYF.

The chain couples TRBV5-1 to TRBJ2-7; D possibly corresponds to TRBD2 (7 bases). This CDR3 contains 15 residues. V was shortened by 1 base and J by 3 bases, with 14 bases between the two germline ends. The germline V gene has CDR1 SGHRS and CDR2 YFSETQ. The CDR3 nucleotides are TGCGCCAGCAGCTTGTCCGGGGGGCCCCTCTACGAGCAGTACTTC. Amino acids: CASSLSGGPLYEQYF.

This clone was recorded a few times. The chain joins TRBV10-3 to TRBJ1-5; a possible D gene is TRBD1 (6 bases). Germline assignment: CDR1 ENHRY and CDR2 SYGVKD. This CDR3 is 15 amino acids long. Trimming pared 8 bases from V and 5 bases from J, leaving 19 bases between. DNA for the CDR3: TGTGCCATCGGGGCAACTGGACAGCCAGATCAGCCCCAGCATTTT. Protein: CAIGATGQPDQPQHF.

This CDR3 reads CASSLASGNYEQYF. The DNA of the CDR3 is TGCGCCAGCAGCTTGGCTAGCGGGAACTACGAGCAGTACTTC. V and J are TRBV5-1 and TRBJ2-7; 9 bases line up with TRBD2. This CDR3 is 14 amino acids long. V was clipped by 0 bases and J by 3 bases; unmatched bases: 1. Looked up from germline, CDR1 is SGHRS and CDR2 is YFSETQ.

The J gene is TRBJ2-3, the V gene TRBV30; D is ambiguous. Germline V lookup: CDR1 GTSNPN, CDR2 SVGIG (reference sequence). V was shortened by 2 bases and J by 5 bases, with 11 bases between the two germline ends. The CDR3 sequence is 13 residues long. DNA for the CDR3: TGTGCCTGGAGTCATCCGCCGCGAGATACGCAGTATTTT. Protein sequence: CAWSHPPRDTQYF.

This chain links TRBV14 with TRBJ2-1, with 15 bases fitting TRBD2. V shed 3 bases, J shed 2 bases, and the junction held 5 bases outside the gene matches. CDR1 SGHDN and CDR2 FVKESK come from the germline V gene. The CDR3 loop spans 18 amino acids. CDR3 region: CASSQGLAGGIPYNEQFF. The CDR3 DNA reads as TGTGCCAGCAGCCAGGGACTAGCGGGGGGAATTCCCTACAATGAGCAGTTCTTC.

The rearrangement joins TRBV7-2 to TRBJ2-1, with 8 bases lining up with TRBD2. Germline V CDR1 and CDR2: SGHTA, FQGNSA. Germline trimming cut 0 bases from V and 4 bases from J; bases unmatched to any gene: 8. The CDR3 spans 17 residues. CDR3 in DNA: TGTGCCAGCAGCTTAGCGGGAACGAGCGGGAGTTACAATGAGCAGTTCTTC. Amino acids: CASSLAGTSGSYNEQFF.

The chain has TRBV27 and TRBJ2-7; possible D gene TRBD1, 8 bases. This CDR3 has 15 amino acids. The V gene lost 5 bases and the J gene lost 1 base, with 15 bases spanning the gap. The germline V gene encodes CDR1 MNHEY and CDR2 SMNVEV (reference sequence). CDR3 amino acids: CASSPTGGASYEQYF. The CDR3 bases are TGTGCCAGCAGTCCCACAGGGGGGGCTTCCTACGAGCAGTACTTC.